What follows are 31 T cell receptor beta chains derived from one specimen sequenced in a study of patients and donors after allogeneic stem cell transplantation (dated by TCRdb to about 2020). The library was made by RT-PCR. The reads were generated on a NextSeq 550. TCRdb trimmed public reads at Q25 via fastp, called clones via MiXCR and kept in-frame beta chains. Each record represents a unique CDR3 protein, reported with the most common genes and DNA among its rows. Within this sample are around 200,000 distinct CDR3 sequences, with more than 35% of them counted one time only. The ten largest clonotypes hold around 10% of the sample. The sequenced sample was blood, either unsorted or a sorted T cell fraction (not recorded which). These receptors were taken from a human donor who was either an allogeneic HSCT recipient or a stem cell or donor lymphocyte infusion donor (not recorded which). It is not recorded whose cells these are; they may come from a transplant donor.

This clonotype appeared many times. CDR3 residues: CASSRGTGNTEAFF. In DNA, the CDR3 is TGTGCCAGCAGCCGCGGGACGGGGAACACTGAAGCTTTCTTT. The rearrangement joins TRBV3-1 to TRBJ1-1, with D tentatively TRBD1 (5 bases). CDR1 is LGHDT and CDR2 is YNNKEL in the germline V gene (reference sequence). Trimming removed 4 bases at V and 1 base at J, with 10 bases between. The CDR3 extends over 14 amino acids. The full variable domain, rest sourced from reference TRBV3-1 and TRBJ1-1, is DTAVSQTPKYLVTQMGNDKSIKCEQNLGHDTMYWYKQDSKKFLKIMFSYNNKELIINETVPNRFSPKSPDKAHLNLHINSLELGDSAVYFCASSRGTGNTEAFFGQGTRLTVV.

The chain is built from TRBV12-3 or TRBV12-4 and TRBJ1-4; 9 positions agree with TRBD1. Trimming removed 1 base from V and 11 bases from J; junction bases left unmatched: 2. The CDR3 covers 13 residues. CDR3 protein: CASSLGDREKLFF. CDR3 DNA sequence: TGTGCCAGCAGTTTAGGGGACAGGGAGAAACTGTTTTTT.

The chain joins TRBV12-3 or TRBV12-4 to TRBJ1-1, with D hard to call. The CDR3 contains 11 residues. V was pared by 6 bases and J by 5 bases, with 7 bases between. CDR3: CASRLGTEAFF. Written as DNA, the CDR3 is TGTGCCAGCAGGCTGGGGACTGAAGCTTTCTTT.

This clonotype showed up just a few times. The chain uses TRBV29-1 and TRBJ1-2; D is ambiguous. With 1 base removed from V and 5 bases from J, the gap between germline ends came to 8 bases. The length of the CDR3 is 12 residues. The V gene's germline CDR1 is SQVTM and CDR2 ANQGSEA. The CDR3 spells CSVEGPYYGYTF. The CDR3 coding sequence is TGCAGCGTTGAAGGGCCATATTATGGCTACACCTTC.

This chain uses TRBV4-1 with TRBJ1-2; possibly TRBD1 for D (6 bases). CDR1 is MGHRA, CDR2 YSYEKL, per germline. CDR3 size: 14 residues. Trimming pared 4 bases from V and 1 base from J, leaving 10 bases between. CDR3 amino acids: CASSPDSFNYGYTF. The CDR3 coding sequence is TGCGCCAGCAGCCCGGACAGCTTTAACTATGGCTACACCTTC.

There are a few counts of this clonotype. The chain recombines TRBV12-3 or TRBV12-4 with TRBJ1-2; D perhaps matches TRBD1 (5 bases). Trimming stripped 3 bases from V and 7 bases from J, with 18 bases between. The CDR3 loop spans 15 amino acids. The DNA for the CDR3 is TGTGCCAGCAGTTTCCTCCCTGGGACGGGTACTGGCTACACCTTC. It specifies CASSFLPGTGTGYTF.

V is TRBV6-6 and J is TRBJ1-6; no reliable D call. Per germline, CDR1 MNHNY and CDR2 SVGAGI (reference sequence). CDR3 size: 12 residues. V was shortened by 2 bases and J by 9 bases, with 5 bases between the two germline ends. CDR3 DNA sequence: TGTGCCAGCAGTTACGTCGGTTCACCCCTCCACTTT. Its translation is CASSYVGSPLHF.

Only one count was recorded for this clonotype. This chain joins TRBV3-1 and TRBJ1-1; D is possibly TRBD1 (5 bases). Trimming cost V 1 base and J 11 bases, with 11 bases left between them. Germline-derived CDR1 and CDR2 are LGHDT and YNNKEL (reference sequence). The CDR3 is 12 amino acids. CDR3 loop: CASSQGRGKAFF. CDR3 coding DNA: TGTGCCAGCAGCCAAGGAAGGGGAAAGGCTTTCTTT.

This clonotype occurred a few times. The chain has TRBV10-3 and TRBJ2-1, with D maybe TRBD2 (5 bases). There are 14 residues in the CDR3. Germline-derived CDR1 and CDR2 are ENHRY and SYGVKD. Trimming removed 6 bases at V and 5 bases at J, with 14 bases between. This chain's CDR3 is CAIRASLANNEQFF. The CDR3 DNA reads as TGTGCCATCAGGGCCAGCCTAGCAAACAATGAGCAGTTCTTC.

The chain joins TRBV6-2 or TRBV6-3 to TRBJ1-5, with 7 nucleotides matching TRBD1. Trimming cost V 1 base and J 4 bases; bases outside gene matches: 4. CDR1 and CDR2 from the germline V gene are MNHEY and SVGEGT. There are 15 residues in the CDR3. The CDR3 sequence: CASSYYGQANQPQHF. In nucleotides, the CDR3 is TGTGCCAGCAGTTACTATGGACAGGCAAATCAGCCCCAGCATTTT.

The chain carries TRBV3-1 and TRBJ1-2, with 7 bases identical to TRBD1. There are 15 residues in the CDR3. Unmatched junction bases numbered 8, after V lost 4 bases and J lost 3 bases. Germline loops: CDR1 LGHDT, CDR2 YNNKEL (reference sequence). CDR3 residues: CASSPTAQGYYGYTF. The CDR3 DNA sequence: TGTGCCAGCAGCCCTACAGCACAGGGGTACTATGGCTACACCTTC.

CDR3 in DNA: TGTGCCAGCAGTCCAAGGACAGGCCTTATCTCTGGAAACACCATATATTTT. Translated, it gives CASSPRTGLISGNTIYF. V is TRBV12-3 or TRBV12-4 and J is TRBJ1-3, with TRBD1 identical over 7 bases. The CDR3 runs to 17 residues. The V segment lost 5 bases and the J segment 0 bases; nucleotides outside the gene matches: 10.

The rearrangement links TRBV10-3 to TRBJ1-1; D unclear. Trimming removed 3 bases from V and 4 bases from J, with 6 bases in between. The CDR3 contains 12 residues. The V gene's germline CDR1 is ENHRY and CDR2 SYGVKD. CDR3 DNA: TGTGCCATCAGTGACAGATCCACTGAAGCTTTCTTT. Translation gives CAISDRSTEAFF.

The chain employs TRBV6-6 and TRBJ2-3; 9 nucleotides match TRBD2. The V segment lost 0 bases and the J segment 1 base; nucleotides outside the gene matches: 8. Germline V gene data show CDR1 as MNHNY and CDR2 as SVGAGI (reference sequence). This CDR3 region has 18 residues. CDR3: CASSYSISSGVGTDTQYF. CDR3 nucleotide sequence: TGTGCCAGCAGTTACTCGATTTCTAGCGGGGTGGGCACAGATACGCAGTATTTT.

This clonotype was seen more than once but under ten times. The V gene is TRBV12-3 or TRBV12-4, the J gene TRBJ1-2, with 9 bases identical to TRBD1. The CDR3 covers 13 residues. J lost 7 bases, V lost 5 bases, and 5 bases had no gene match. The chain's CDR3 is CASSLDRGFGYTF. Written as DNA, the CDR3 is TGTGCCAGCAGTCTCGACAGGGGGTTTGGCTACACCTTC.

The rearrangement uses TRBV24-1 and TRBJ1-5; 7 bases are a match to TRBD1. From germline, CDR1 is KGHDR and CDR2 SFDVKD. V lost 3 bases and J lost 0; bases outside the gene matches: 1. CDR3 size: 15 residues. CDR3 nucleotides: TGTGCCACCAGTGATGGGACAGTTAGCAATCAGCCCCAGCATTTT. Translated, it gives CATSDGTVSNQPQHF.

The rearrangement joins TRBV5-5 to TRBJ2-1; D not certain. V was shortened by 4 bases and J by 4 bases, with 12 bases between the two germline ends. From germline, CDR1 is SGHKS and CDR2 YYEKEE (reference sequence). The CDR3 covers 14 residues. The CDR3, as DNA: TGTGCCAGCAGCCCGATTCGACTGTACAATGAGCAGTTCTTC. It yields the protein CASSPIRLYNEQFF.

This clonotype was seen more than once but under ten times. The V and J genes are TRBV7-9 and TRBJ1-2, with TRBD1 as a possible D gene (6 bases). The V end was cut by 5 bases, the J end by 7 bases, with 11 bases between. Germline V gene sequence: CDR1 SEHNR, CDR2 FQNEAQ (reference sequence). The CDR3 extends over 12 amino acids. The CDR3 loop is CASSLIGGGYTF. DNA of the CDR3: TGTGCCAGCAGCCTCATAGGGGGTGGCTACACCTTC.

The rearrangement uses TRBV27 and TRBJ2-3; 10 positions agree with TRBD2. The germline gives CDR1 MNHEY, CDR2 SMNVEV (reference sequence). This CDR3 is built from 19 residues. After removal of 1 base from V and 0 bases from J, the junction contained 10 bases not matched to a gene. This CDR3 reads CASSLLGLAGAPSTDTQYF. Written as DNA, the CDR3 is TGTGCCAGCAGTTTATTGGGGCTAGCGGGGGCACCTAGCACAGATACGCAGTATTTT.

The CDR3, as DNA: TGTGCCAGCGGATCCGGGACAGGGTTAGGACAGCCCCAGCATTTT. Amino acid sequence: CASGSGTGLGQPQHF. The chain employs TRBV2 and TRBJ1-5; TRBD1 aligns across 9 bases. Germline V gives CDR1 SNHLY, CDR2 FYNNEI. This CDR3 region has 15 residues. J was trimmed by 7 bases and V by 8 bases; bases with no gene match: 12.

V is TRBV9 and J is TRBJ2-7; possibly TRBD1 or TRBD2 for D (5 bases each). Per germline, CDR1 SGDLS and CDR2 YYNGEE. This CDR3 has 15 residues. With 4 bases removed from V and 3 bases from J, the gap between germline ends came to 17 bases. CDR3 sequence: CASSPTLRGYYEQYF. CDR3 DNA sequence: TGTGCCAGCAGCCCGACCCTGAGGGGCTACTACGAGCAGTACTTC.

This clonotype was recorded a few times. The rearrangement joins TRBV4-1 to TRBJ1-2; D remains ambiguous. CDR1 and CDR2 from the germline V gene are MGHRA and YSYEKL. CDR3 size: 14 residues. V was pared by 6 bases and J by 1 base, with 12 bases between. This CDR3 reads CASSKEIVNYGYTF. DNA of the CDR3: TGCGCCAGCAGTAAAGAGATCGTTAACTATGGCTACACCTTC.

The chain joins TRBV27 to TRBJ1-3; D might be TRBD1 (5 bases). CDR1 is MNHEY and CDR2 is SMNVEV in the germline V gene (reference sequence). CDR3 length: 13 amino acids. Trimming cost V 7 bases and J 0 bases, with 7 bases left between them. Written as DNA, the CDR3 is TGTGCCAGCAAGGGGAACTCTGGAAACACCATATATTTT. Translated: CASKGNSGNTIYF.

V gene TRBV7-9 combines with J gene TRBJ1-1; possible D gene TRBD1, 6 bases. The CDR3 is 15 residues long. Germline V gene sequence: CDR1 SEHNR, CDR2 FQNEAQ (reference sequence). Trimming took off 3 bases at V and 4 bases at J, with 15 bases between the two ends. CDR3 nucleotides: TGTGCCAGCAGCTTCTTACAGGGATGGGGCACTGAAGCTTTCTTT. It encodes CASSFLQGWGTEAFF.

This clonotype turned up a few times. The CDR3 protein is CASSQAPATATTPEAFF. The CDR3 bases are TGCGCCAGCAGCCAAGCCCCAGCGACAGCGACCACCCCTGAAGCTTTCTTT. This rearrangement joins TRBV4-3 to TRBJ1-1; tentative D call: TRBD1 (5 bases). Germline V lookup: CDR1 LGHNA, CDR2 YSLEER. The CDR3 covers 17 residues. Trimming shortened V by 1 base and J by 6 bases, and 21 bases separated the two germline ends.

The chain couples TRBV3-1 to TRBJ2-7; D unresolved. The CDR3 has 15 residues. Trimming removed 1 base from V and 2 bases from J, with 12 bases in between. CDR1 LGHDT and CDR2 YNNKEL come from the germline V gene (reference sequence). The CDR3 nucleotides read TGTGCCAGCAGCCAAGGACCACCTTTTACCTACGAGCAGTACTTC. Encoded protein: CASSQGPPFTYEQYF.

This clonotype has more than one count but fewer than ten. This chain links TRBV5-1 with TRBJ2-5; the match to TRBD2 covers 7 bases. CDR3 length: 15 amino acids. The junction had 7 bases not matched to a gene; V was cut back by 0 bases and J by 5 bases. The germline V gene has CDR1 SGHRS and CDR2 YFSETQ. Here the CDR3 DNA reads TGCGCCAGCAGCTTGGCCGGGACTACCGGCGAGACCCAGTACTTC. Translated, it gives CASSLAGTTGETQYF.

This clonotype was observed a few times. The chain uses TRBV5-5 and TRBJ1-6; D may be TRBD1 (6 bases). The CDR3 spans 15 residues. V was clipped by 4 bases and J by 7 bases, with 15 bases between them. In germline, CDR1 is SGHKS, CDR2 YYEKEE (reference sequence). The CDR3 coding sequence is TGTGCCAGCAGCAGCGTCTCAGGGGTCAATTCACCCCTCCACTTT. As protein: CASSSVSGVNSPLHF.

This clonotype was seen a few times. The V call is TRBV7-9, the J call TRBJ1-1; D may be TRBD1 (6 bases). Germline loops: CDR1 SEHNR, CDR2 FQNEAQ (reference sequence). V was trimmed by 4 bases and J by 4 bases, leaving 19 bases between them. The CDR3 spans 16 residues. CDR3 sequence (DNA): TGTGCCAGCAGCTCCGGTGGGGGCCCGGATGGCACTGAAGCTTTCTTT. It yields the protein CASSSGGGPDGTEAFF.

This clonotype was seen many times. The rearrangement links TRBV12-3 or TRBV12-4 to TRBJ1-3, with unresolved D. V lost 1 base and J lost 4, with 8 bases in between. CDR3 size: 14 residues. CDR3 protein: CASSLVGAGNTIYF. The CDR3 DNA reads TGTGCCAGCAGTTTAGTGGGAGCCGGAAACACCATATATTTT.

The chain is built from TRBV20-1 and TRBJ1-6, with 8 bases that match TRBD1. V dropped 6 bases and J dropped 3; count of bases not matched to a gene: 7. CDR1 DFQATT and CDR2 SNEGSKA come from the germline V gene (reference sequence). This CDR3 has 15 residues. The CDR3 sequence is CSALDRVSYNSPLHF. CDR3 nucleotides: TGCAGTGCCCTGGACAGGGTGAGCTATAATTCACCCCTCCACTTT.